This TCR beta chain was captured in a study of CD8 T cells in Susac syndrome. Negative isolation yielded the CD8+ and CD4+ T cells, while FACS enriched the TEMRA cells. This clonotype was found once. The CDR3 is made up of 14 amino acids. After removal of 5 bases from V and 6 bases from J, the junction contained 7 bases not matched to a gene. Germline V CDR1 and CDR2: DFQATT, SNEGSKA (reference sequence). Random hexamers served to reverse transcribe roughly 0.5 to 1 ug RNA. Multiplex PCR with immunoSEQ amplified the TCR beta CDR3 across 54 Vbeta and 13 Jbeta. Via MiXCR, TCRdb re-called the immunoSEQ multiplex PCR reads, giving one row per CDR3 protein. This table holds 250,000 to 300,000 distinct CDR3 sequences, about 88% found once.

What was sequenced was CD8+ T cells from PBMCs. This TCR was sampled from a human donor with multiple sclerosis. V is TRBV20-1 and J is TRBJ2-2, with 9 bases matching TRBD2. CDR3 DNA sequence: TGCAGTGCTGGTAGCGGGAGTGACCCCGGGGAGCTGTTTTTT. The encoded protein is CSAGSGSDPGELFF.